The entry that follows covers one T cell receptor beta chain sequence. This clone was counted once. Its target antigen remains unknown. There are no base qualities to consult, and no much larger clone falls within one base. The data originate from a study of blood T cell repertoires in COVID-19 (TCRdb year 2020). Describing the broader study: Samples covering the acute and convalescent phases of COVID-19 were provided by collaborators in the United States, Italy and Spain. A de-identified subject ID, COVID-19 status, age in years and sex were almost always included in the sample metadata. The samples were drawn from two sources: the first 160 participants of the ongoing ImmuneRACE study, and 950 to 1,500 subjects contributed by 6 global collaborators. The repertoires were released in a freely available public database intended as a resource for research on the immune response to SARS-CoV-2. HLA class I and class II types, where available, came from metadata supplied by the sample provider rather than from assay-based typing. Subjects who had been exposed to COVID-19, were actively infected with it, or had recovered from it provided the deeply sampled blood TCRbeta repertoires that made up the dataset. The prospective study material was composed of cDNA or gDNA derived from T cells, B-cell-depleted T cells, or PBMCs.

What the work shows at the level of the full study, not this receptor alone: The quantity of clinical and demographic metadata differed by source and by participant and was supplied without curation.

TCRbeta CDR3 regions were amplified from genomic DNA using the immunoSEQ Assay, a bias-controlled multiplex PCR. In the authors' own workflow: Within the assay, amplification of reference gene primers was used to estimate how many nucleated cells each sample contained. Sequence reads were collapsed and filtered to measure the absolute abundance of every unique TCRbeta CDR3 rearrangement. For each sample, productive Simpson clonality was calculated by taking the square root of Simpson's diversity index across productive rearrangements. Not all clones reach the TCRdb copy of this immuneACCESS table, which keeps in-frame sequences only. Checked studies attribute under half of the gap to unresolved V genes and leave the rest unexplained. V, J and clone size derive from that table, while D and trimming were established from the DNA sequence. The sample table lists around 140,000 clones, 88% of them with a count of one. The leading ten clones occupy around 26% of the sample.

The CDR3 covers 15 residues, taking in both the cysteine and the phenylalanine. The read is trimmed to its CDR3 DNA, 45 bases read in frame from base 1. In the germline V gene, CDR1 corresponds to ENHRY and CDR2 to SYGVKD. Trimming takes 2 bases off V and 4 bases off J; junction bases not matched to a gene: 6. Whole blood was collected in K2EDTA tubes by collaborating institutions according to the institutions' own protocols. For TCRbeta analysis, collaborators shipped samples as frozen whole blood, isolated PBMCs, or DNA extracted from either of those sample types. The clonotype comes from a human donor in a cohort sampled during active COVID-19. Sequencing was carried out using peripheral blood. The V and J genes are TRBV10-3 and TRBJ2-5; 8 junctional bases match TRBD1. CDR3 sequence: CAISETGQGPETQYF. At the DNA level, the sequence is TGTGCCATCAGTGAGACCGGACAGGGCCCAGAGACCCAGTACTTC.